This T cell receptor beta chain was captured by sequencing in a study of early T cells in non-severe SARS-CoV-2 infection. Looking at the study overall: Sequencing input comprised bulk RNA from unsorted whole blood; chain pairing was not available.

One entry per CDR3 protein results from TCRdb running MiXCR on the 5' RACE reads. The sample has more than 55,000 distinct CDR3 sequences; around 6.5% are singletons. The CDR3 runs to 15 residues. V was clipped by 1 base and J by 0 bases; unmatched bases: 3. Per germline, CDR1 SNHLY and CDR2 FYNNEI. This clonotype occurred many times. The sequencing used whole blood, collected at baseline. The receptor comes from an adult who was a healthcare worker with PCR-confirmed SARS-CoV-2 infection or an uninfected control (not recorded which). V is TRBV2 and J is TRBJ2-7, with 7 bases that match TRBD1. The CDR3 DNA is TGTGCCAGCAGTGAAGAGGGGGCGCGCTCCTACGAGCAGTACTTC. This gives the protein CASSEEGARSYEQYF.